Listed below are T cell receptor beta chains from one sample, sequenced in a study of cytomegalovirus exposure and HLA in healthy donors. Repertoires were generated with immunoSEQ multiplex PCR, while TCRdb's copy carries only in-frame clones and drops some. The data contain 150,000 to 200,000 clones, more than 70% of them singletons. The sequenced sample was PBMCs. Source of these receptors: a woman under 30 in good health and CMV-seronegative. Both conserved end residues are part of each CDR3. The D gene is left open where the match is weak. Size is stated for part of the rows, as once, few or many counts, or as a class when the clone is expanded.

length	D	V	J	size	CDR3	DNA
16	.	TRBV5-1	TRBJ1-5	.	CASSLGPNYSNQPQHF	TGCGCCAGCAGCTTGGGTCCAAACTATAGCAATCAGCCCCAGCATTTT
14	.	TRBV29-1	TRBJ1-2	.	CSVGAGIDGYGYTF	TGCAGCGTTGGGGCGGGGATAGACGGCTATGGCTACACCTTC
15	.	TRBV15	TRBJ1-2	.	CATSRGRDIGYGYTF	TGTGCCACCAGCAGAGGTCGGGACATCGGATATGGCTACACCTTC
13	.	TRBV19	TRBJ2-2	.	CASSSAGQGGLFF	TGTGCCAGTAGTTCAGCCGGGCAGGGAGGGCTGTTTTTT
14	.	TRBV19	TRBJ1-4	.	CASNLIGAGEKLFF	TGTGCCAGTAATCTGATAGGGGCTGGAGAAAAACTGTTTTTT
14	.	TRBV2	TRBJ2-5	.	CASSRVRVGETQYF	TGTGCCAGCAGTAGAGTCCGGGTAGGAGAGACCCAGTACTTC
14	.	TRBV6-1	TRBJ1-3	.	CASRPGSPGNTIYF	TGTGCCAGTCGGCCCGGGAGTCCTGGAAACACCATATATTTT
13	TRBD1	TRBV6-1	TRBJ1-5	.	CASQTGSNQPQHF	TGTGCCAGCCAGACAGGGAGCAATCAGCCCCAGCATTTT
14	TRBD1	TRBV30	TRBJ1-4	.	CAWSVGTGLEKLFF	TGTGCCTGGAGTGTAGGGACAGGCCTCGAAAAACTGTTTTTT
17	.	TRBV25-1	TRBJ2-7	.	CASSGDAGPSGIYEQYF	TGTGCCAGCAGTGGAGACGCAGGGCCCAGTGGAATCTACGAGCAGTACTTC
16	.	TRBV10-2	TRBJ2-6	once	CASREDSYSGANVLTF	TGCGCCAGCAGGGAGGACAGCTACTCTGGGGCCAACGTCCTGACTTTC
15	.	TRBV9	TRBJ1-1	.	CASSDTDRSDTEAFF	TGTGCCAGCAGCGACACTGACAGATCGGACACTGAAGCTTTCTTT
13	TRBD1	TRBV18	TRBJ2-3	once	CASFRQGSATQYF	TGTGCCAGCTTCAGACAGGGGTCGGCTACGCAGTATTTT
13	TRBD1	TRBV29-1	TRBJ2-2	.	CSVGQGNTGELFF	TGCAGCGTCGGACAGGGAAACACCGGGGAGCTGTTTTTT
15	TRBD2	TRBV14	TRBJ2-3	.	CASSQTSGWADTQYF	TGTGCCAGCAGCCAAACTAGCGGGTGGGCAGATACGCAGTATTTT
16	.	TRBV18	TRBJ1-3	once	CASSPARSLSGNTIYF	TGTGCCAGCTCACCGGCGAGGAGCCTCTCTGGAAACACCATATATTTT
14	TRBD1	TRBV27	TRBJ1-2	few	CASRPTQGGYGYTF	TGTGCCAGCAGACCAACTCAGGGGGGCTATGGCTACACCTTC
15	.	TRBV25-1	TRBJ1-1	.	CASSEPGGPDTEAFF	TGTGCCAGCAGTGAACCCGGAGGGCCGGACACTGAAGCTTTCTTT
15	.	TRBV6-5	TRBJ2-7	few	CASSYSSDGGYEQYF	TGTGCCAGCAGTTACTCGAGTGACGGGGGCTACGAGCAGTACTTC
14	.	TRBV19	TRBJ2-7	few	CASSRSGRYNEQYF	TGTGCCAGTAGTCGGTCAGGGCGTTATAACGAGCAGTACTTC
13	.	TRBV10-2	TRBJ1-1	.	CASLTGSVSEAFF	TGCGCCAGTCTAACAGGGTCGGTTTCTGAAGCTTTCTTT
13	.	TRBV7-9	TRBJ1-1	.	CASRLSGDTEAFF	TGTGCCAGCAGACTTTCAGGGGACACTGAAGCTTTCTTT
15	TRBD1	TRBV4-2	TRBJ1-1	.	CASSQPQGANTEAFF	TGTGCCAGCAGCCAGCCACAGGGGGCGAACACTGAAGCTTTCTTT
15	.	TRBV10-3	TRBJ2-1	.	CAISDRDKEGNEQFF	TGTGCCATCAGTGATCGGGACAAGGAAGGCAATGAGCAGTTCTTC
16	TRBD1	TRBV5-4	TRBJ2-2	.	CASSHWTGTNTGELFF	TGTGCCAGCAGCCACTGGACAGGAACGAACACCGGGGAGCTGTTTTTT
13	TRBD2	TRBV2	TRBJ2-5	.	CASRPSGQETQYF	TGTGCCAGCAGACCTAGCGGCCAAGAGACCCAGTACTTC
14	.	TRBV25-1	TRBJ1-2	few	CASSEWSSNYGYTF	TGTGCCAGCAGTGAATGGAGCAGCAACTATGGCTACACCTTC
15	.	TRBV13	TRBJ2-7	.	CASSASSGQFYEQYF	TGTGCCAGCAGCGCCTCGTCAGGACAATTCTACGAGCAGTACTTC
16	.	TRBV12-5	TRBJ2-7	.	CASGLALGTGLSEQYF	TGTGCTAGTGGTTTGGCTCTAGGAACTGGATTGAGCGAGCAGTACTTC
17	TRBD2	TRBV2	TRBJ2-2	once	CASSQTMAGGNTGELFF	TGTGCCAGCAGCCAAACGATGGCGGGGGGGAACACCGGGGAGCTGTTTTTT
14	.	TRBV27	TRBJ1-1	.	CASSLRQGPTEAFF	TGTGCCAGCAGTTTAAGGCAGGGGCCCACTGAAGCTTTCTTT
17	TRBD2	TRBV7-2	TRBJ2-7	.	CASSLDLIAGGSYEQYF	TGTGCCAGCAGCTTAGACCTCATAGCGGGGGGTTCCTACGAGCAGTACTTC
14	.	TRBV6-5	TRBJ1-4	.	CASSRTASNEKLFF	TGTGCCAGCAGTAGGACAGCTAGTAATGAAAAACTGTTTTTT
14	TRBD2	TRBV11-2	TRBJ2-2	.	CASSILADTGELFF	TGTGCCAGCAGCATACTAGCGGACACCGGGGAGCTGTTTTTT
12	TRBD1	TRBV10-1	TRBJ1-6	.	CASSTGDSPLHF	TGCGCCAGCAGTACAGGGGATTCACCCCTCCACTTT
17	.	TRBV14	TRBJ1-4	.	CASSQGVWGEVEEKLFF	TGTGCCAGCAGCCAAGGTGTCTGGGGCGAAGTCGAAGAAAAACTGTTTTTT
16	TRBD2	TRBV9	TRBJ2-3	.	CASAEGTSGDTDTQYF	TGTGCCAGCGCCGAGGGGACTAGCGGGGACACAGATACGCAGTATTTT
9	.	TRBV20-1	TRBJ2-7	.	CSAGREQYF	TGCAGTGCTGGCCGAGAGCAGTACTTC
16	TRBD2	TRBV19	TRBJ2-5	.	CASSTEWTSGRGSQYF	TGTGCCAGTAGCACGGAGTGGACTAGCGGGAGGGGGTCCCAGTACTTC
16	.	TRBV9	TRBJ1-3	.	CASSVDFADSGNTIYF	TGTGCCAGCAGCGTAGATTTTGCGGACAGCGGAAACACCATATATTTT
16	.	TRBV27	TRBJ2-2	.	CATSPRRFVEAGELFF	TGTGCCACCTCCCCAAGGAGGTTTGTAGAAGCCGGGGAGCTGTTTTTT
16	TRBD1	TRBV30	TRBJ2-5	.	CAWSPTQGAEVETQYF	TGTGCCTGGAGTCCAACGCAGGGGGCGGAGGTAGAGACCCAGTACTTC